These T cell receptor beta chains were read from a single sample in a study of cytomegalovirus exposure and HLA in healthy donors. Profiling relied on immunoSEQ multiplex PCR, and the TCRdb table lists in-frame clones only, not all of them. This sample carries around 140,000 clones, with approximately 1.5% going to the ten biggest clones. Input material: PBMCs. The receptors were gathered from a middle-aged woman in good health and CMV-seronegative. Both conserved end residues are trimmed from each CDR3.

v_call	j_call	cdr3_aa
TRBV6-5	TRBJ1-1	ASSYSRSPRSF
TRBV7-9	TRBJ1-1	ASRLEADTEAF
TRBV5-5	TRBJ1-1	ASRPQGAWNTEAF
TRBV9	TRBJ1-6	ASSVAQGGVNSPLH
TRBV9	TRBJ2-7	ASSVLDSRAHEQY
TRBV6-1	TRBJ1-1	ASEKGPGAF
TRBV29-1	TRBJ1-2	SMEETKGYT
TRBV5-1	TRBJ2-5	ASSLAGGPQETQY
TRBV5-4	TRBJ1-2	ASSGSLADRGSYGYT
TRBV7-2	TRBJ1-1	ASSRPGTGANF
TRBV6-1	TRBJ1-5	ASTPRGGDQPQH
TRBV7-9	TRBJ1-2	ASSLTGDNYGYT
TRBV29-1	TRBJ2-5	SVLGGFQETQY
TRBV4-1	TRBJ2-3	ASSQDLPGVSTDTQY
TRBV19	TRBJ1-2	ASSILGTGMLNYGYT
TRBV27	TRBJ1-2	ASSLRGTGAFYGYT
TRBV2	TRBJ2-6	ASRDSSSGANVLT
TRBV7-2	TRBJ2-7	ASSLVYRGSYEQY
TRBV29-1	TRBJ1-1	SQERGLNTEAF
TRBV2	TRBJ2-5	ASTVDRAQETQY
TRBV21-1	TRBJ2-3	ASSKLRTRLTDTQY
TRBV7-9	TRBJ1-1	ASSLGTVNTEAF
TRBV19	TRBJ2-2	ASSITAGSTGELF
TRBV19	TRBJ1-6	ASSTQGMDSPLH
TRBV20-1	TRBJ1-5	SASGTLPQH
TRBV7-2	TRBJ1-2	ASSSTALGNYGYT